The clone carrying this T cell receptor beta chain has at least ten counts. This specimen comes from a study of early T cells in non-severe SARS-CoV-2 infection. Study-level information: The chains were unpaired, and the sequenced material was bulk RNA from unsorted whole blood.

Individual cDNA molecules were tagged with unique molecular identifiers. TCRdb passed the 5' RACE reads through MiXCR, listing each CDR3 protein once. The sample records tens of thousands of distinct CDR3 sequences, almost 6% being singletons. Germline V gives CDR1 MGHDK, CDR2 SYGVNS. J lost 4 bases, V lost 8 bases, and 3 bases had no gene match. CDR3 length equals 14 residues. This chain connects TRBV25-1 to TRBJ2-5; TRBD2 aligns across 14 bases. Sequences were obtained from whole blood. The origin of this receptor is an adult who was a healthcare worker with PCR-confirmed SARS-CoV-2 infection or an uninfected control (not recorded which). In DNA form, the CDR3 reads TGTGCCAGCGGGGGACTAGCGGGAGTAGAGACCCAGTACTTC. It specifies CASGGLAGVETQYF.